The 14 T cell receptor beta chains reported below all come from one sample, sequenced in a study of read filtering for tumor transcriptome and immune sequencing. The library was built from about 400 ng RNA with molecular barcoded adaptors for alpha/delta and beta/gamma chains. TCRdb passed the reads through MiXCR, listing each CDR3 protein once. The sample lists tens of thousands of distinct CDR3 sequences; roughly 19% were seen once. Sequences were obtained from a population of CD138-negative cells sorted from bone marrow. The receptors come from a donor at least 40 years old with multiple myeloma.

Concerning this clonotype itself: This likely comes from a read error, as the CDR3 has no conserved phenylalanine or tryptophan at its end. The rearrangement uses TRBV3-1 and TRBJ2-1; TRBD2 matches at 9 bases. V lost 10 bases, J lost 1 base, and 8 bases stayed unmatched. Per germline, CDR1 LGHDT and CDR2 YNNKEL (reference sequence). This CDR3 comprises 15 residues. CDR3 amino acids: CANLNSGRSYNEQFL. For the CDR3, the DNA is TGTGCCAACCTAAATAGCGGGAGATCCTACAATGAGCAGTTCCTC.

This clonotype was detected a few times. The gene calls are TRBV18 and TRBJ1-1; a possible D gene is TRBD1 (6 bases). The germline gives CDR1 KGHSH, CDR2 LQKENI. V was pared by 6 bases and J by 6 bases, with 11 bases between. The CDR3 has 12 residues. The CDR3: CASSRGHSEAFF. The CDR3 DNA reads as TGTGCCAGCTCCCGGGGACACTCTGAAGCTTTCTTT. The full variable domain, rest sourced from reference TRBV18 and TRBJ1-1, is NAGVMQNPRHLVRRRGQEARLRCSPMKGHSHVYWYRQLPEEGLKFMVYLQKENIIDESGMPKERFSAEFPKEGPSILRIQQVVRGDSAAYFCASSRGHSEAFFGQGTRLTVV.

On this clonotype: Since a much larger clone is just one base distant, this may be a read error. Here the CDR3 omits its conserved ending phenylalanine or tryptophan, so a read error is the likely source. Because the CDR3's place on the DNA is in doubt, the DNA is left out and the CDR3 is given as listed by TCRdb. This chain joins TRBV3-1 and TRBJ2-1. 11 amino acids form the CDR3, both terminal residues included. Per the germline V gene, CDR1 is LGHDT and CDR2 is YNNKEL (reference sequence). CDR3 in amino acids: CASSHSDEQSL.

This clonotype was counted many times. The CDR3 bases are TGTGCCAGCAGTCTCCCGCGGGGGAGCACAGATACGCAGTATTTT. Its translation is CASSLPRGSTDTQYF. This chain links TRBV12-3 or TRBV12-4 with TRBJ2-3; TRBD2 agrees at 7 bases. The ends lost 5 bases at V and 0 bases at J; junction bases unmatched: 5. The CDR3 length is 15 residues.

This clonotype appeared many times. The rearrangement uses TRBV14 and TRBJ1-1; TRBD1 agrees at 7 bases. The V and J ends lost 4 bases and 3 bases, in that order; junction bases with no gene match: 8. The CDR3 is 15 amino acids. Germline values: CDR1 SGHDN, CDR2 FVKESK. The CDR3 loop is CASSLRGGLYTEAFF. The CDR3 bases are TGTGCCAGCAGCCTCAGGGGGGGATTGTACACTGAAGCTTTCTTT.

This clonotype was seen repeatedly, ten times or more. The V gene is TRBV19, the J gene TRBJ2-1; D may be TRBD2 (5 bases). V gave up 3 bases and J gave up 6 bases, with 15 bases separating them. The CDR3 sequence is 15 residues long. Per germline, CDR1 LNHDA and CDR2 SQIVND (reference sequence). The CDR3 sequence: CASSISRDLSNEQFF. The CDR3 nucleotides read TGTGCCAGTAGTATTTCTCGGGATCTGAGCAATGAGCAGTTCTTC. Looking up the rest from reference TRBV19 and TRBJ2-1 gives the full variable domain: DGGITQSPKYLFRKEGQNVTLSCEQNLNHDAMYWYRQDPGQGLRLIYYSQIVNDFQKGDIAEGYSVSREKKESFPLTVTSAQKNPTAFYLCASSISRDLSNEQFFGPGTRLTVL.

This clonotype was counted ten times or more. CDR3 residues: CSGEGVNRGYRTDTQYF. The CDR3 DNA is TGCAGTGGAGAAGGGGTTAACAGGGGATATCGCACAGATACGCAGTATTTT. V gene TRBV20-1 combines with J gene TRBJ2-3, with 7 bases identical to TRBD1. Per germline, CDR1 DFQATT and CDR2 SNEGSKA (reference sequence). The V segment lost 7 bases and the J segment 1 base; nucleotides outside the gene matches: 17. The CDR3 has 17 amino acids.

With regard to this clonotype: Only one base separates this from a far larger clonotype, so it likely reflects a read error. The rearrangement uses TRBV20-1 and TRBJ1-4, with 8 bases fitting TRBD1. The CDR3 consists of 12 residues. Looked up from germline, CDR1 is DFQATT and CDR2 is SNEGSKA (reference sequence). CDR3 nucleotides: TGCAGTGCTAGGGGACGGACAGGGACGCAGTGTTTT. It codes for CSARGRTGTQCF.

This chain connects TRBV7-3 to TRBJ2-1, with 16 bases that match TRBD2. Germline V gene sequence: CDR1 SGHTA, CDR2 FQGTGA. The CDR3 has 16 residues. With 3 bases clipped from V and 10 bases from J, the junction kept 6 bases outside the gene matches. CDR3 sequence (DNA): TGTGCCAGCAGCTTCTCCGGGACTAGCGGGGGGGGAGAGCAGTTCTTC. It codes for CASSFSGTSGGGEQFF.

With respect to this clonotype: A much larger clone sits a single nucleotide away, making a read error possible. The conserved final phenylalanine or tryptophan is absent from the CDR3, which likely points to a read error. The chain uses TRBV6-1 and TRBJ2-7, with 9 nucleotides matching TRBD1. Germline V gives CDR1 MNHNS, CDR2 SASEGT. The CDR3 consists of 14 residues. Unmatched junction bases numbered 7, after V lost 8 bases and J lost 2 bases. DNA for the CDR3: TGTGCCAGCCTTGACCGGGACAGGGCCTACGAGCAGTACTTA. Its translation: CASLDRDRAYEQYL.

This clonotype was picked up many times. The chain links TRBV29-1 to TRBJ2-5; 12 bases fit TRBD2. Per the germline V gene, CDR1 is SQVTM and CDR2 is ANQGSEA. This CDR3 contains 14 residues. The V gene end was trimmed by 3 bases and the J gene end by 2 bases; junction bases not matched to a gene: 1. The DNA of the CDR3 is TGCAGCGTTGAGCTAGCGGGAGGGCAAGAGACCCAGTACTTC. As protein: CSVELAGGQETQYF.

As to this clonotype: A much larger clone differs from this one at a single base, so this may be a read error. The chain uses TRBV9 and TRBJ2-2, with a weak D call TRBD2 (5 bases). V was shortened by 9 bases and J by 4 bases, with 16 bases between the two germline ends. Germline values: CDR1 SGDLS, CDR2 YYNGEE. The CDR3 is 14 residues long. The CDR3 sequence is CANQVVGSTGELFF. The CDR3 DNA sequence: TGTGCCAACCAGGTGGTGGGGAGCACCGGGGAGCTGTTTTTT.

This clonotype was picked up many times. The genes are TRBV5-4 and TRBJ2-5, with D perhaps TRBD1 or TRBD2 (7 bases each). Germline values: CDR1 SGHNT, CDR2 YYREEE (reference sequence). V dropped 4 bases and J dropped 3 bases, with 16 bases sitting between them. The CDR3 is 15 residues long. CDR3 coding DNA: TGTGCCAGCAGCGCCTCGACAGGGAGGGAAGAGACCCAGTACTTC. Its translation: CASSASTGREETQYF.

The CDR3 region is CASSAGTSGREETQYF. The CDR3 coding sequence is TGTGCCAGCAGCGCCGGGACTAGCGGGCGAGAAGAGACCCAGTACTTC. This sequence joins TRBV5-4 and TRBJ2-5, with 12 bases matching TRBD2. With 4 bases clipped from V and 3 bases from J, the junction kept 7 bases outside the gene matches. This CDR3 contains 16 residues. CDR1 and CDR2 from the germline V gene are SGHNT and YYREEE (reference sequence).